One and the same sample provided the 26 T cell receptor beta chains below, sequenced in a study of CD8 T cells in ankylosing spondylitis. No antigen has been assigned to these receptors. Study-wide points: A motif in TCR beta, a set of under ten highly homologous variants, appeared characteristic of ankylosing spondylitis blood.

TCRdb recomputed calls from the 5' RACE reads with MiXCR, one row per CDR3 protein. The profile shows hundreds of thousands of distinct CDR3 sequences, roughly 10% of them singletons. Sequenced sample: blood, either unsorted or a sorted T cell fraction (not recorded which). The source is a male donor with ankylosing spondylitis.

This clonotype was seen a few times. This chain links TRBV20-1 with TRBJ1-1; tentatively, D is TRBD1 (6 bases). The V end lost 6 bases, the J end lost 5 bases, and 13 bases lay between the germline ends. CDR3 length: 12 residues. Germline V gene lookup returns CDR1 DFQATT and CDR2 SNEGSKA (reference sequence). CDR3 protein: CSAFPGETEAFF. The DNA for the CDR3 is TGCAGTGCGTTTCCAGGGGAGACTGAAGCTTTCTTT.

This clonotype appeared a few times. The chain couples TRBV28 to TRBJ2-3; D might be TRBD1 or TRBD2, each matching 6 bases. V was cut by 4 bases and J by 3 bases, with 11 bases left in between. The CDR3 extends over 14 amino acids. The germline V gene encodes CDR1 MDHEN and CDR2 SYDVKM. The CDR3 region is CASSSGALTDTQYF. CDR3 nucleotides: TGTGCCAGCAGTTCGGGGGCACTGACAGATACGCAGTATTTT.

This chain uses TRBV20-1 with TRBJ1-2; D perhaps matches TRBD1 (5 bases). This CDR3 spans 13 amino acids. Germline V lookup: CDR1 DFQATT, CDR2 SNEGSKA (reference sequence). V was cut by 2 bases and J by 5 bases, with 12 bases left in between. The CDR3 here is CSARSGAAYGYTF. Written as DNA, the CDR3 is TGCAGTGCTAGAAGCGGGGCGGCGTATGGCTACACCTTC.

This sequence joins TRBV5-1 and TRBJ2-5, with D possibly TRBD1 on 5 matching bases. Per germline, CDR1 SGHRS and CDR2 YFSETQ. The CDR3 spans 18 residues. V lost 3 bases and J lost 1, with 22 bases in between. The chain's CDR3 is CASSSARTRTRSQETQYF. CDR3 DNA: TGCGCCAGCAGCTCCGCCCGGACACGAACGAGGAGCCAAGAGACCCAGTACTTC. The full variable domain, in which reference TRBV5-1 and TRBJ2-5 provide the parts outside the CDR3, is KAGVTQTPRYLIKTRGQQVTLSCSPISGHRSVSWYQQTPGQGLQFLFEYFSETQRNKGNFPGRFSGRQFSNSRSEMNVSTLELGDSALYLCASSSARTRTRSQETQYFGPGTRLLVL.

This chain's CDR3 is CASSLTRLQGTTYEQYF. For the CDR3, the DNA is TGCGCCAGCAGCTTGACTAGGCTACAGGGGACCACCTACGAGCAGTACTTC. The chain combines TRBV5-1 with TRBJ2-7, with 7 bases matching TRBD1. Germline CDR1 is SGHRS and CDR2 is YFSETQ. Germline trimming cut 1 base from V and 2 bases from J; bases unmatched to any gene: 12. The CDR3 sequence is 17 residues long. The whole variable domain, remainder taken from reference TRBV5-1 and TRBJ2-7, is KAGVTQTPRYLIKTRGQQVTLSCSPISGHRSVSWYQQTPGQGLQFLFEYFSETQRNKGNFPGRFSGRQFSNSRSEMNVSTLELGDSALYLCASSLTRLQGTTYEQYFGPGTRLTVT.

The gene calls are TRBV20-1 and TRBJ2-5; TRBD2 matches at 7 bases. V was clipped by 5 bases and J by 2 bases; unmatched bases: 8. The CDR3 consists of 14 residues. The V gene's germline CDR1 is DFQATT and CDR2 SNEGSKA (reference sequence). The CDR3 nucleotides are TGCAGTGCTGTAGCTACCGGGAGGCAAGAGACCCAGTACTTC. Its protein is CSAVATGRQETQYF.

This clonotype turned up a few times. CDR3 sequence (DNA): TGTGCCAGCAGTGAGGCGCTCCAAGAGACCCAGTACTTC. Translation gives CASSEALQETQYF. The gene calls are TRBV6-1 and TRBJ2-5; D ambiguous. There are 13 residues in the CDR3. V was trimmed by 3 bases and J by 1 base, leaving 6 bases between them. CDR1 is MNHNS and CDR2 is SASEGT in the germline V gene.

This clonotype turned up a few times. The chain is built from TRBV6-1 and TRBJ2-7, with D tentatively TRBD1 or TRBD2 (5 bases each). This CDR3 spans 13 amino acids. The V end was cut by 6 bases, the J end by 3 bases, with 12 bases between. The germline V gene has CDR1 MNHNS and CDR2 SASEGT. The CDR3 loop reads CASRGESFYEQYF. The CDR3 DNA reads TGTGCCAGCAGAGGGGAGAGTTTCTACGAGCAGTACTTC.

DNA for the CDR3: TGTGCCAGCCGTCGAGCAGGCGGGAGGGAGGATGAGCAGTTCTTC. Protein: CASRRAGGREDEQFF. The chain recombines TRBV6-1 with TRBJ2-1; the match to TRBD2 covers 9 bases. The CDR3 length is 15 residues. Trimming took 8 bases from V and 8 from J; bases not matched to a gene: 13. Germline-derived CDR1 and CDR2 are MNHNS and SASEGT.

The chain is built from TRBV12-3 or TRBV12-4 and TRBJ2-1; 9 bases are a match to TRBD2. The CDR3 is made up of 14 amino acids. V lost 5 bases, J lost 3 bases, and 2 bases stayed unmatched. In DNA, the CDR3 is TGTGCCAGCAGTCGGACTAGCGTCTACAATGAGCAGTTCTTC. This translates into CASSRTSVYNEQFF.

This clonotype was counted ten times or more. The V call is TRBV6-1, the J call TRBJ2-3; possibly TRBD1 for D (7 bases). This CDR3 has 15 residues. Per the germline V gene, CDR1 is MNHNS and CDR2 is SASEGT. Trimming pared 3 bases from V and 6 bases from J, leaving 16 bases between. CDR3: CASSDLTGRTDTQYF. The CDR3 nucleotides are TGTGCCAGCAGTGATTTGACAGGGAGGACGGATACGCAGTATTTT.

This clonotype was observed a few times. V usage is TRBV20-1 and J usage is TRBJ2-7; 7 bases fit TRBD2. The CDR3 totals 12 residues. V trimming: 6 bases; J trimming: 3 bases; junction bases outside the gene matches: 5. Germline assignment: CDR1 DFQATT and CDR2 SNEGSKA (reference sequence). CDR3 bases: TGCAGTGCAAAGGGAGGGAACTACGAGCAGTACTTC. This codes for CSAKGGNYEQYF.

This clonotype was detected a few times. This chain links TRBV5-1 with TRBJ2-7; maybe TRBD1 (6 bases). V was trimmed by 0 bases and J by 6 bases, leaving 13 bases between them. There are 14 residues in the CDR3. Looked up from germline, CDR1 is SGHRS and CDR2 is YFSETQ. DNA for the CDR3: TGCGCCAGCAGCTTGGCCAGGGGAATCCTCGAGCAGTACTTC. Protein sequence: CASSLARGILEQYF.

In its sample, this clonotype was seen many times. The V call is TRBV7-2, the J call TRBJ2-7; no reliable D call. This CDR3 is 13 amino acids long. The germline gives CDR1 SGHTA, CDR2 FQGNSA. V lost 2 bases, J lost 3 bases, and 8 bases lay in between. The DNA for the CDR3 is TGTGCCAGCAGCTTACAGCGACACTACGAGCAGTACTTC. This sequence encodes CASSLQRHYEQYF.

The chain is built from TRBV20-1 and TRBJ1-1; D is ambiguous. The CDR3 has 16 amino acids. Trimming shortened V by 3 bases and J by 1 base, and 18 bases separated the two germline ends. The germline V gene encodes CDR1 DFQATT and CDR2 SNEGSKA (reference sequence). CDR3 sequence reads: CSARDDLVGPNTEAFF. The CDR3 region has the DNA TGCAGTGCTAGGGATGACCTTGTCGGTCCGAACACTGAAGCTTTCTTT.

A few counts support this clonotype. CDR3 sequence: CASSYPGQFNEQFF. The CDR3 bases are TGTGCCAGCAGTTACCCGGGACAGTTCAATGAGCAGTTCTTC. The chain links TRBV6-5 to TRBJ2-1, with 7 positions matching TRBD1. The CDR3 has 14 amino acids. Germline CDR1 MNHEY, CDR2 SVGAGI. V was clipped by 2 bases and J by 6 bases; unmatched bases: 4.

The rearrangement links TRBV7-2 to TRBJ2-7; D unclear. CDR3 length: 15 amino acids. Per the germline V gene, CDR1 is SGHTA and CDR2 is FQGNSA. The V and J ends lost 2 bases and 0 bases respectively, with 11 bases between them. CDR3: CASSLSARGSYEQYF. In DNA, the CDR3 is TGTGCCAGCAGCTTATCGGCGCGAGGCTCCTACGAGCAGTACTTC.

This clonotype was detected a few times. This chain connects TRBV25-1 to TRBJ1-2, with D unresolved. CDR3 length equals 17 residues. V was shortened by 2 bases and J by 7 bases, with 23 bases between the two germline ends. The germline gives CDR1 MGHDK, CDR2 SYGVNS. The CDR3 coding sequence is TGTGCCAGCAGTGAACCAGGAAGTAAGGCGGAAAACAGTGGCTACACCTTC. It translates to CASSEPGSKAENSGYTF.

The chain joins TRBV5-1 to TRBJ1-1; no firm D call. CDR3 length: 16 amino acids. V lost 4 bases, J lost 0 bases, and 16 bases lay in between. CDR1 is SGHRS, CDR2 YFSETQ, per germline. Here the CDR3 DNA reads TGCGCCAGCAGCCCCGTAAAGAAAGGGATGAACACTGAAGCTTTCTTT. Amino acids: CASSPVKKGMNTEAFF.

The chain is built from TRBV15 and TRBJ2-7; D call uncertain. Trimming stripped 1 base from V and 0 bases from J, with 10 bases between. The V gene's germline CDR1 is LNHNV and CDR2 YYDKDF (reference sequence). The CDR3 contains 15 residues. The CDR3 DNA sequence: TGTGCCACCAGCAGAGGTTCCAGGAGCTCCTACGAGCAGTACTTC. Translating gives CATSRGSRSSYEQYF.

The chain links TRBV20-1 to TRBJ1-1; D perhaps matches TRBD1 (5 bases). CDR3 size: 10 residues. V gave up 7 bases and J gave up 6 bases, with 9 bases separating them. Germline values: CDR1 DFQATT, CDR2 SNEGSKA (reference sequence). This CDR3 reads CSVRTPEAFF. CDR3 sequence (DNA): TGCAGTGTCAGGACACCTGAAGCTTTCTTT.

The chain couples TRBV28 to TRBJ2-5; tentatively, D is TRBD1 (6 bases). Per germline, CDR1 MDHEN and CDR2 SYDVKM. This CDR3 comprises 14 residues. The ends were cut back, 5 bases at V and 5 bases at J, with 15 bases in the middle. The CDR3 region has the DNA TGTGCCAGCAGTGCCGGACAGTTTGGGGAGACCCAGTACTTC. It yields the protein CASSAGQFGETQYF.

This clonotype was observed many times. The chain uses TRBV7-2 and TRBJ2-1; a possible D gene is TRBD1 (5 bases). Germline lookup yields CDR1 SGHTA and CDR2 FQGNSA. The CDR3 length is 14 residues. Trimming took off 5 bases at V and 3 bases at J, with 11 bases between the two ends. CDR3 sequence reads: CASSLQVGYNEQFF. CDR3 coding DNA: TGTGCCAGCAGCCTACAGGTCGGCTACAATGAGCAGTTCTTC.

The V and J genes are TRBV5-1 and TRBJ2-6; D unclear. The V gene lost 1 base and the J gene lost 4 bases, with 9 bases spanning the gap. This CDR3 is 15 amino acids long. Germline V CDR1 and CDR2: SGHRS, YFSETQ. CDR3 in DNA: TGCGCCAGCAGCTTGTTACTGTCCGGGGCCAACGTCCTGACTTTC. Protein sequence: CASSLLLSGANVLTF.

The chain joins TRBV11-2 to TRBJ1-4; D is undetermined. The V gene's germline CDR1 is SGHAT and CDR2 FQNNGV. CDR3 length equals 13 residues. Trimming took 6 bases from V and 8 from J, leaving 13 bases between them. The CDR3 region has the DNA TGTGCCAGCAGACATAGGTTCAGAGAAAAACTGTTTTTT. The encoded protein is CASRHRFREKLFF.

V gene TRBV6-1 combines with J gene TRBJ1-2; D is possibly TRBD1 (6 bases). This CDR3 region has 15 residues. Germline CDR1 reads MNHNS; CDR2 reads SASEGT. V lost 6 bases and J 2 bases, leaving 16 bases between the germline ends. The CDR3 protein is CASSFARGGNYGYTF. CDR3 coding DNA: TGTGCCAGCAGCTTCGCACGAGGGGGAAACTATGGCTACACCTTC.